The rows below give T cell receptor beta chains drawn from one sample of a study of blood T cells in healthy people across ages. TCRdb re-called the 5' RACE reads with MiXCR, one entry per CDR3 protein. Found here are about 1.4 million distinct CDR3 sequences, roughly 59% of them singletons; the top ten hold 6.7%. Material for sequencing was blood. All receptors derive from a man younger than 35 in good health. Both conserved end residues are trimmed from each CDR3. The order of the fields is V gene, CDR3 protein.

V gene: TRBV7-2; CDR3 protein: ASSPQGAKIRSYYEQY
V gene: TRBV5-1; CDR3 protein: ASSLQEITDTQY
V gene: TRBV4-3; CDR3 protein: ASSQDGGRRDPARTEAF
V gene: TRBV4-3; CDR3 protein: ASSPDRGGYEQY
V gene: TRBV28; CDR3 protein: ASSKPSWRGREDQPQH
V gene: TRBV7-2; CDR3 protein: ASSRQFVMGDTQY
V gene: TRBV7-2; CDR3 protein: ASSLDGTGLIEKLF
V gene: TRBV5-1; CDR3 protein: ASSLEGSRGFNEQY
V gene: TRBV7-2; CDR3 protein: ASSLGGEPLRGYT
V gene: TRBV11-2; CDR3 protein: ASSLAVTNQETQY
V gene: TRBV29-1; CDR3 protein: SSGAYNEQY
V gene: TRBV27; CDR3 protein: ASNNQGPSGGYT
V gene: TRBV5-6; CDR3 protein: ASNILGAGGRDEQY
V gene: TRBV6-5; CDR3 protein: ASTTQGETQF
V gene: TRBV4-2; CDR3 protein: ASSQERAYEQY
V gene: TRBV27; CDR3 protein: ASSPSVPSGNTIY
V gene: TRBV6-1; CDR3 protein: ASSQEYSNQPQH
V gene: TRBV7-2; CDR3 protein: ASTRTRLAGGPDTQY
V gene: TRBV4-2; CDR3 protein: ASSQDRISGIYEQY
V gene: TRBV4-2; CDR3 protein: ASSHDKPGQGAYNTEAF
V gene: TRBV24-1; CDR3 protein: ATSDSYNEQF
V gene: TRBV20-1; CDR3 protein: SRTSGYNEQF
V gene: TRBV4-3; CDR3 protein: ASSQDVGLGRQY
V gene: TRBV7-2; CDR3 protein: ASSSRAGDYNEQF
V gene: TRBV3-1; CDR3 protein: ASSQSVSGLYEQY
V gene: TRBV4-1; CDR3 protein: ASSHPGQGPSFSYKEQY
V gene: TRBV9; CDR3 protein: ASSARRGDRVSYNEQF
V gene: TRBV20-1; CDR3 protein: SATKGNEQY
V gene: TRBV6-6; CDR3 protein: ASSYLRREDTQY
V gene: TRBV5-1; CDR3 protein: ASSLELAGSEQF
V gene: TRBV4-1; CDR3 protein: ASSPLQGSNYGYT
V gene: TRBV20-1; CDR3 protein: SASGGTANINQPQH
V gene: TRBV27; CDR3 protein: ASRELVSYNEQF
V gene: TRBV20-1; CDR3 protein: SARGTKSYEQY
V gene: TRBV20-1; CDR3 protein: SARDRAGGPNYGYT
V gene: TRBV5-1; CDR3 protein: ASKRDREYNEQF
V gene: TRBV7-6; CDR3 protein: ASSLRDNSEETQY
V gene: TRBV6-1; CDR3 protein: ASSPNPDRGMATNIQY
V gene: TRBV4-2; CDR3 protein: ASSQNRGLFYGYT
V gene: TRBV12-5; CDR3 protein: ASGLIAGAEQF
V gene: TRBV28; CDR3 protein: ASSLTLGGSSYNEQF
V gene: TRBV4-1; CDR3 protein: ASSRSDSDLSDEQY
V gene: TRBV15; CDR3 protein: ATSRDKGVDSPLH
V gene: TRBV2; CDR3 protein: ASSEHRDHEQY
V gene: TRBV20-1; CDR3 protein: SAGGTPDYNEQF
V gene: TRBV12-3/TRBV12-4; CDR3 protein: ASGYTGGGQPQH
V gene: TRBV6-1; CDR3 protein: ASSLTGRLVVSTDTQY
V gene: TRBV7-9; CDR3 protein: ATYSGGAGEQF
V gene: TRBV10-3; CDR3 protein: AIGGETGGGEQY
V gene: TRBV20-1; CDR3 protein: SAILRAPTEAF
V gene: TRBV29-1; CDR3 protein: SVAGGGELF
V gene: TRBV7-9; CDR3 protein: ASSRDWDTEAF
V gene: TRBV20-1; CDR3 protein: SARVEYEQY
V gene: TRBV25-1; CDR3 protein: ASSPDSPGTQY